This entry is about one TCR beta chain. What it binds is not known. Method: immunoSEQ multiplex PCR; TCRdb's copy keeps in-frame clones and lacks some. The profile covers 150,000 or so clones, with roughly nine tenths appearing a single time and over 3% taken by the ten largest. The data derive from a study of T cell responses to AZD1222 COVID-19 vaccine. Broader study findings: Two AZD1222 doses significantly raised spike-specific TCR breadth and depth over controls. Baseline serostatus was positive in only six or seven AZD1222 recipients. The CD4 TCRs associated with vaccination extended across spike and predominated at 160-218 and 743-854. Clonal diversity was possibly underestimated, and the donors were mostly white British, with more females.

V was trimmed by 7 bases and J by 5 bases, leaving 17 bases between them. CDR3 length equals 15 residues. Germline CDR1 and CDR2: ENHRY and SYGVKD. This specimen consisted of peripheral blood, obtained 28 days after the second AZD1222 dose. This clonotype was obtained from an adult who received the AZD1222 COVID-19 vaccine. This chain connects TRBV10-3 to TRBJ1-4, with D possibly TRBD1 on 5 matching bases. The CDR3 sequence is CAINSQGPGNEKLFF. DNA for the CDR3: TGTGCCATCAACAGTCAGGGTCCGGGGAATGAAAAACTGTTTTTT.